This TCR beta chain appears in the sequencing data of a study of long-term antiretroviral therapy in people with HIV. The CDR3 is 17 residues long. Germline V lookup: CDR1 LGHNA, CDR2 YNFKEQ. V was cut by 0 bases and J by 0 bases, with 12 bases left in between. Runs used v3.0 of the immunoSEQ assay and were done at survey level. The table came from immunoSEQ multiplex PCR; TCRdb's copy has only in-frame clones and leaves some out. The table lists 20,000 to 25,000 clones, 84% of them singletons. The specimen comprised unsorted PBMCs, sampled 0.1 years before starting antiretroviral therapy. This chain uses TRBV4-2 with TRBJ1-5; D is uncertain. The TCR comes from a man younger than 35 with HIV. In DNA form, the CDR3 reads TGTGCCAGCAGCCAAGATCCCAGGTCAGATAGCAATCAGCCCCAGCATTTT. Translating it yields CASSQDPRSDSNQPQHF.